The rows below give T cell receptor beta chains drawn from one sample of a study of blood T cell repertoires in COVID-19. Clones were read by immunoSEQ multiplex PCR, and TCRdb kept only the in-frame ones, dropping some. The sample has 270,000 or so clones; approximately 88% are singletons. The sequenced material came from PBMCs or T cells enriched from blood (not recorded which). The receptors shown here come from a woman aged 40 to 50 with acute COVID-19. The CDR3 runs from the conserved cysteine through the conserved F or W. A D gene is named only where the DNA matches it firmly.

D gene,V gene,CDR3 protein
.,TRBV29-1,CSAGGGYNSPLHF
TRBD1,TRBV19,CASRGTGGVNQPQHF
.,TRBV12-3/TRBV12-4,CASSLSRSSPLHF
.,TRBV29-1,CSVEGAPTDTQYF
.,TRBV7-2,CASSLQSNTEAFF
.,TRBV24-1,CATSDPGDKDAYEQYF
TRBD1,TRBV19,CASSIDLYRGSNQPQHF
.,TRBV5-5,CASSRETQYF
TRBD1,TRBV5-1,CASSSGTATYLYEQYF
TRBD1,TRBV7-2,CASSTPTGFFGNTIYF
TRBD1,TRBV5-6,CASSLPTGNTDTQYF
.,TRBV18,CASSPPSSTDTQYF
.,TRBV27,CASSFGVRGKNNEQFF
.,TRBV5-4,CASSLEQGNEQFF
TRBD1,TRBV28,CASSLIRTGQYF
TRBD1,TRBV28,CASSLRRTGVNQPQHF
.,TRBV28,CASRSDRIPGNTIYF
.,TRBV10-3,CAISKFQGTLPSYEQYF
.,TRBV7-9,CASSLDSVAEAFF
.,TRBV21-1,CASRWGLDTGELFF
.,TRBV19,CASSTTGRLEKLFF
TRBD2,TRBV4-3,CASSQIIAGYEQFF
TRBD1,TRBV7-6,CASSLAARGQTSQIAKNIQYF
TRBD2,TRBV7-2,CASSLSGASGRAAGELFF
TRBD1,TRBV5-1,CASSQGQTSAYEQYF
TRBD1,TRBV5-1,CASSLQGAPGEQYF
.,TRBV24-1,CATSETGTTNEQYF
.,TRBV18,CASSSMTRNNEKLFF
.,TRBV9,CASSVNPWTTNTGELFF
.,TRBV21-1,CASSKDGDLNTEAFF
TRBD1,TRBV28,CASSLMGQGGGEQYF
.,TRBV5-4,CASSTDGGGNQPQHF
TRBD1,TRBV4-3,CASSQAWTGEETQYF
.,TRBV11-3,CASSLESAGNPSNQPQHF
TRBD1,TRBV28,CASIRQGSNQPQHF
.,TRBV19,CASSPGAGNQPQHF
TRBD1,TRBV2,CASSEGGQGLPWDEQFF
TRBD2,TRBV18,CASSPPNAGDPPEQYF
TRBD1,TRBV11-3,CASSQDRVGNTIYF
.,TRBV6-2/TRBV6-3,CASSYSQGINQPQHF
TRBD1,TRBV19,CASSIGDRDYNEQFF
TRBD2,TRBV5-6,CASSLVGGSHNEQFF
TRBD1,TRBV27,CASRPLDPHRGRAFF
TRBD2,TRBV3-1/TRBV3-2,CASSQDALAGGNNEQFF
.,TRBV24-1,CATSESGPQETQYF
TRBD2,TRBV11-3,CASSLDPTSANTDTQYF
.,TRBV29-1,CSVGHLNTEAFF
TRBD1,TRBV2,CASRTLTGYFSYGYTF
.,TRBV24-1,CATSVLDTQYF
TRBD2,TRBV5-4,CASSQNRWLAGEDTQYF
.,TRBV6-1,CASREVQANTGELFF
.,TRBV18,CASSPQPIGADSSPLHF
TRBD1,TRBV3-1/TRBV3-2,CASSQDGTGNQPQHF